This T cell receptor beta chain derives from a study of blood T cell repertoires in COVID-19 (dated by TCRdb to 2020 to 2021). As for the study more broadly: Samples covering the acute and convalescent phases of COVID-19 were provided by collaborators in the United States, Italy and Spain. Subjects who had been exposed to COVID-19, were actively infected with it, or had recovered from it provided the deeply sampled blood TCRbeta repertoires that made up the dataset. The repertoires were made available in a free public database intended to serve as a resource for research on the immune response to SARS-CoV-2. The samples were drawn from the first 160 participants of the ongoing ImmuneRACE study and from 1,254 subjects provided by 6 global collaborators. Sample metadata almost always included a de-identified subject ID, COVID-19 status, age in years and sex. The material from the prospective study consisted of cDNA or gDNA derived from T cells, B-cell-depleted T cells, or PBMCs. Where available, HLA class I and class II types were taken from metadata supplied by the sample provider and were not determined by assay-based typing.

What the authors observed across the whole study: The amount of clinical and demographic metadata varied by source and participant and was provided uncurated.

As regards this clone: The antigen it recognizes is unknown. Base qualities were left out, and no much larger clone turns up one base away.

The immunoSEQ Assay, a bias-controlled multiplex PCR, was used to amplify TCRbeta CDR3 regions from genomic DNA. Per the source publication's procedure: Nucleated cell counts per sample were estimated from amplification of reference gene primers within the assay. To quantify the absolute abundance of each unique TCRbeta CDR3 rearrangement, sequence reads were collapsed and filtered. For each sample, productive Simpson clonality was calculated as the square root of Simpson's diversity index over productive rearrangements. TCRdb took this table from immuneACCESS and kept in-frame rearrangements with V and J called. Such tables lack part of the clones; where checked against another copy, unresolved V genes explain under half of the gap, and the rest is unexplained. The DNA was the basis for D and trimming; V, J and clone size are from that table. The sample yields around 310,000 clones; 75% to 95% were counted once. The ten largest clones represent approximately 7.5% of the sample.

One collaborating source in Seattle enrolled patients while the patients were actively infected and followed the patients over time throughout the course of disease. Whole blood was collected in K2EDTA tubes by collaborating institutions according to the institutions' own protocols. Collaborator samples were shipped for TCRbeta analysis as frozen whole blood, isolated PBMCs, or DNA extracted from either sample type. The TCR originated in a woman in her 30s with COVID-19, enrolled during active disease. The specimen was peripheral blood.

The DNA sequence is TGTGCCGCGAACCTGGGACTAGTGGAGTCCGGGGAGCTGTTTTTT. This translates into CAANLGLVESGELFF. The sequence is built from TRBV30 and TRBJ2-2; 8 bases in the middle match TRBD2. From a lookup of the germline V gene (reference sequence), CDR1 and CDR2 are GTSNPN and SVGIG. For this chain, trimming is 8 bases at the V end and 6 bases at the J end, and the number of junction bases without a gene match is 14. The CDR3 runs 15 residues from the cysteine to the phenylalanine. Of all the DNA, just the CDR3 is kept, 45 bases in frame from base 1.